Listed below are T cell receptor beta chains from one sample, sequenced in a study of blood T cell repertoires in COVID-19. Sequenced by immunoSEQ multiplex PCR; TCRdb stores in-frame clones only, minus some. The table lists fewer than 250,000 clones, more than 85% of them singletons. The sequencing input was peripheral blood. These receptors all come from a man in his forties with acute or convalescent COVID-19. CDR3s include the opening cysteine and the closing phenylalanine or tryptophan. Fields, in order: V gene, clone size, J gene, D gene, CDR3 protein, CDR3 DNA. D genes are given only for firm matches. Clone size is shown for a subset of rows, as once, few, many or a class of expanded clone.

V: TRBV11-2
size: few
J: TRBJ2-2
D: .
CDR3: CASSSGLITNTGELFF
DNA: TGTGCCAGCAGCTCCGGACTCATCACGAACACCGGGGAGCTGTTTTTT

V: TRBV6-5
size: .
J: TRBJ1-5
D: .
CDR3: CASSFQGVGQPQHF
DNA: TGTGCCAGCAGTTTCCAGGGCGTGGGTCAGCCCCAGCATTTT

V: TRBV7-2
size: .
J: TRBJ2-4
D: .
CDR3: CASSLGIERRLAKNIQYF
DNA: TGTGCCAGCAGCTTAGGTATAGAGCGGAGGCTAGCCAAAAACATTCAGTACTTC

V: TRBV27
size: .
J: TRBJ2-7
D: TRBD2
CDR3: CASSSRSGSSYEQYF
DNA: TGTGCCAGCAGTTCACGTAGCGGGAGTTCCTACGAGCAGTACTTC

V: TRBV7-9
size: .
J: TRBJ1-3
D: .
CDR3: CASSSRVTGNTIYF
DNA: TGTGCCAGCAGCTCGAGGGTCACGGGAAACACCATATATTTT

V: TRBV9
size: .
J: TRBJ2-3
D: TRBD2
CDR3: CASSVIPSGGAKGTQYF
DNA: TGTGCCAGCAGCGTAATCCCCTCGGGAGGGGCAAAGGGTACGCAGTATTTT

V: TRBV30
size: .
J: TRBJ1-2
D: TRBD1
CDR3: CACPARDRGDYGYTF
DNA: TGTGCCTGCCCCGCCCGGGACAGGGGAGACTATGGCTACACCTTC

V: TRBV18
size: once
J: TRBJ1-2
D: .
CDR3: CASSPYSGTPNYGYTF
DNA: TGTGCCAGCTCACCCTATTCCGGGACACCAAACTATGGCTACACCTTC

V: TRBV5-1
size: .
J: TRBJ2-1
D: TRBD2
CDR3: CASSPGLASEQFF
DNA: TGCGCCAGCAGCCCCGGACTAGCGTCTGAGCAGTTCTTC

V: TRBV6-4
size: .
J: TRBJ2-2
D: .
CDR3: CASSEDRFSNTGELFF
DNA: TGTGCCAGCAGTGAAGACAGGTTTTCGAACACCGGGGAGCTGTTTTTT

V: TRBV4-2
size: once
J: TRBJ2-1
D: TRBD2
CDR3: CASSQDRGGGAYNEQFF
DNA: TGTGCCAGCAGCCAAGATCGAGGCGGGGGGGCCTACAATGAGCAGTTCTTC

V: TRBV13
size: once
J: TRBJ2-5
D: TRBD1
CDR3: CASSSIRDSTGETQYF
DNA: TGTGCCAGCAGCTCTATTAGGGACAGCACCGGAGAGACCCAGTACTTC

V: TRBV7-9
size: .
J: TRBJ1-1
D: .
CDR3: CASSLAEDTEAFF
DNA: TGTGCCAGCAGCTTAGCCGAGGACACTGAAGCTTTCTTT

V: TRBV9
size: once
J: TRBJ1-1
D: .
CDR3: CASSLGLEGSLNTEAFF
DNA: TGTGCCAGCAGTTTAGGACTGGAGGGGAGCTTGAACACTGAAGCTTTCTTT

V: TRBV4-2
size: once
J: TRBJ2-2
D: .
CDR3: CASSQDRTVNTGELFF
DNA: TGTGCCAGCAGCCAAGATAGGACAGTCAACACCGGGGAGCTGTTTTTT

V: TRBV4-1
size: .
J: TRBJ1-5
D: .
CDR3: CASSQDRGNLQPQHF
DNA: TGCGCCAGCAGCCAAGATCGAGGGAATCTTCAGCCCCAGCATTTT

V: TRBV7-9
size: .
J: TRBJ2-7
D: .
CDR3: CASSLLDEQYF
DNA: TGTGCCAGCAGCTTACTAGACGAGCAGTACTTC

V: TRBV5-4
size: .
J: TRBJ2-7
D: .
CDR3: CASSLPGPYEQYF
DNA: TGTGCCAGCAGCTTGCCAGGGCCTTACGAGCAGTACTTC

V: TRBV6-6
size: .
J: TRBJ2-6
D: .
CDR3: CASSYSSSSGANVLTF
DNA: TGTGCCAGCAGTTACTCGAGTAGCTCTGGGGCCAACGTCCTGACTTTC

V: TRBV11-3
size: few
J: TRBJ2-1
D: TRBD2
CDR3: CASSLESAGGYNEQFF
DNA: TGTGCCAGCAGCTTAGAGTCAGCGGGAGGCTACAATGAGCAGTTCTTC

V: TRBV6-1
size: .
J: TRBJ2-7
D: .
CDR3: CASSEWQGTSYEQYF
DNA: TGTGCCAGCAGTGAATGGCAGGGTACCTCCTACGAGCAGTACTTC

V: TRBV6-5
size: .
J: TRBJ1-1
D: .
CDR3: CASSYSEGAIGTEAFF
DNA: TGTGCCAGCAGTTACTCGGAAGGGGCGATTGGAACTGAAGCTTTCTTT

V: TRBV4-1
size: .
J: TRBJ1-1
D: .
CDR3: CASSSRGGAGNTEAFF
DNA: TGCGCCAGCAGCTCCCGGGGGGGCGCGGGGAACACTGAAGCTTTCTTT

V: TRBV7-2
size: .
J: TRBJ1-5
D: TRBD1
CDR3: CASSRDRGRNQPQHF
DNA: TGTGCCAGCAGCCGGGACAGGGGGAGAAATCAGCCCCAGCATTTT

V: TRBV19
size: .
J: TRBJ2-3
D: TRBD2
CDR3: CASSMLRSGGTDTQYF
DNA: TGTGCCAGTAGTATGCTGCGTAGCGGGGGCACAGATACGCAGTATTTT

V: TRBV11-2
size: few
J: TRBJ1-1
D: TRBD1
CDR3: CASSFGQGSALAEAFF
DNA: TGTGCCAGCAGCTTCGGACAGGGAAGCGCTTTGGCTGAAGCTTTCTTT

V: TRBV13
size: .
J: TRBJ2-7
D: TRBD2
CDR3: CASSLVDGLGSYEQYF
DNA: TGTGCCAGCAGCTTGGTAGACGGACTAGGCTCCTACGAGCAGTACTTC

V: TRBV7-8
size: .
J: TRBJ2-3
D: .
CDR3: CASQRGTVFFADTQYF
DNA: TGTGCCAGCCAAAGGGGGACGGTGTTTTTCGCAGATACGCAGTATTTT

V: TRBV5-1
size: .
J: TRBJ2-1
D: TRBD2
CDR3: CASTPSGSSYNEQFF
DNA: TGCGCCAGCACCCCTAGCGGGAGCTCCTACAATGAGCAGTTCTTC

V: TRBV6-6
size: .
J: TRBJ1-5
D: .
CDR3: CASSYSVEDSNQPQHF
DNA: TGTGCCAGCAGTTACTCGGTGGAGGATAGCAATCAGCCCCAGCATTTT

V: TRBV6-5
size: .
J: TRBJ1-5
D: TRBD1
CDR3: CASSYDRDRGAQHF
DNA: TGTGCCAGCAGTTACGACAGGGACCGAGGGGCCCAGCATTTT

V: TRBV19
size: .
J: TRBJ1-5
D: .
CDR3: CASTTYSNQPQHF
DNA: TGTGCCAGTACCACCTATAGCAATCAGCCCCAGCATTTT

V: TRBV6-5
size: .
J: TRBJ2-7
D: TRBD1
CDR3: CASSLRTGTYEQYF
DNA: TGTGCCAGCAGTTTACGGACAGGAACCTACGAGCAGTACTTC

V: TRBV10-3
size: .
J: TRBJ2-7
D: .
CDR3: CAISDPRSRSYEQYF
DNA: TGTGCCATCAGCGACCCGAGGTCTCGGTCCTACGAGCAGTACTTC

V: TRBV5-6
size: .
J: TRBJ2-2
D: TRBD1
CDR3: CASTLWGQGSQGTGELFF
DNA: TGTGCCAGCACCCTCTGGGGACAGGGAAGTCAGGGCACCGGGGAGCTGTTTTTT

V: TRBV12-3/TRBV12-4
size: .
J: TRBJ2-7
D: .
CDR3: CASSLAGTARF
DNA: TGTGCCAGCAGTTTGGCCGGGACTGCACGCTTC

V: TRBV2
size: few
J: TRBJ2-5
D: .
CDR3: CASSEGRNGETQYF
DNA: TGTGCCAGCAGTGAAGGCAGGAATGGGGAGACCCAGTACTTC

V: TRBV6-4
size: once
J: TRBJ2-1
D: .
CDR3: CASSREPYNEQFF
DNA: TGTGCCAGCTCCCGGGAGCCCTACAATGAGCAGTTCTTC

V: TRBV7-2
size: .
J: TRBJ2-7
D: TRBD2
CDR3: CASSVTLAVHTYEQYF
DNA: TGTGCCAGCAGCGTCACTCTAGCGGTACATACCTACGAGCAGTACTTC

V: TRBV4-2
size: .
J: TRBJ2-1
D: TRBD2
CDR3: CASSQDRQRGYNEQFF
DNA: TGTGCCAGCAGCCAAGACCGCCAGCGGGGGTACAATGAGCAGTTCTTC

V: TRBV6-5
size: .
J: TRBJ2-2
D: TRBD1
CDR3: CASSGQGTGELFF
DNA: TGTGCCAGCAGCGGACAGGGGACCGGGGAGCTGTTTTTT

V: TRBV7-9
size: .
J: TRBJ2-7
D: TRBD1
CDR3: CASSSGTGAYEQYF
DNA: TGTGCCAGCAGCTCCGGGACAGGGGCCTACGAGCAGTACTTC

V: TRBV30
size: .
J: TRBJ1-4
D: .
CDR3: CAWSVTRAGLEKLFF
DNA: TGTGCCTGGAGTGTAACCAGGGCGGGGCTCGAAAAACTGTTTTTT

V: TRBV19
size: .
J: TRBJ2-3
D: TRBD1
CDR3: CASSGQGGVIDTQYF
DNA: TGTGCCAGTAGCGGACAGGGGGGTGTGATAGATACGCAGTATTTT

V: TRBV23-1
size: .
J: TRBJ2-3
D: TRBD2
CDR3: CASSRSGGTTDTQYF
DNA: TGCGCCAGCAGCCGGAGCGGGGGCACTACAGATACGCAGTATTTT

V: TRBV11-2
size: .
J: TRBJ2-1
D: TRBD2
CDR3: CASSGGTYNEQFF
DNA: TGTGCCAGCTCCGGGGGGACCTACAATGAGCAGTTCTTC